Below are 13 T cell receptor beta chains sequenced from a single sample in a study of identical twins. TCRdb called the 5' RACE reads again in MiXCR, with one record for every CDR3 protein. The sample includes about 700,000 distinct CDR3 sequences, roughly 6.2% seen only once; the top ten take 1.5% to 2%. Specimen: naive T cells sorted from blood. The receptors come from a man younger than 30 in good health.

This clonotype occurred a few times. The rearrangement joins TRBV2 to TRBJ2-3; TRBD2 agrees at 8 bases. Germline CDR1 and CDR2: SNHLY and FYNNEI. V lost 3 bases and J lost 2; bases outside the gene matches: 7. The CDR3 is made up of 16 amino acids. CDR3 sequence: CASSDQTGGFTDTQYF. The CDR3 DNA reads TGTGCCAGCAGTGACCAAACGGGAGGGTTCACAGATACGCAGTATTTT.

The table lists this clonotype with many counts. The chain has TRBV29-1 and TRBJ2-1, with a weak D call TRBD2 (5 bases). This CDR3 comprises 10 residues. Germline V gives CDR1 SQVTM, CDR2 ANQGSEA. Between the trimmed V and J ends, which lost 7 bases and 8 bases, there was a span of 9 bases. CDR3 protein: CSAVRDEQFF. The CDR3 DNA sequence: TGCAGCGCGGTGAGGGATGAGCAGTTCTTC.

This clonotype was observed at least ten times. The gene calls are TRBV12-3 or TRBV12-4 and TRBJ2-5, with D possibly being TRBD1 or TRBD2 (5 bases each). V was cut by 7 bases and J by 10 bases, with 22 bases left in between. The CDR3 has 14 residues. CDR3 sequence (DNA): TGTGCCAGCAAGGCAGGGAGCGACAGTGGGGGCCAGTACTTC. It yields the protein CASKAGSDSGGQYF.

This clonotype showed up many times. The J gene is TRBJ2-2, the V gene TRBV28; a weak D match, TRBD2 (6 bases). Trimming pared 5 bases from V and 2 bases from J, leaving 12 bases between. Germline V gene sequence: CDR1 MDHEN, CDR2 SYDVKM. CDR3 length equals 15 residues. The CDR3 sequence is CASSPSGLNTGELFF. The CDR3 DNA reads as TGTGCCAGCAGTCCCTCCGGACTAAACACCGGGGAGCTGTTTTTT.

This clonotype was seen a handful of times. The chain recombines TRBV11-2 with TRBJ1-6; 9 bases agree with TRBD1. Germline trimming cut 1 base from V and 3 bases from J; bases unmatched to any gene: 16. The CDR3 extends over 21 amino acids. Looked up from germline, CDR1 is SGHAT and CDR2 is FQNNGV. CDR3 region: CASSLVDQGTGKVLYNSPLHF. The CDR3 bases are TGTGCCAGCAGCTTAGTTGATCAGGGGACAGGGAAGGTTCTCTATAATTCACCCCTCCACTTT. Combining the CDR3 with reference TRBV11-2 and TRBJ1-6 gives the whole variable domain EAGVAQSPRYKIIEKRQSVAFWCNPISGHATLYWYQQILGQGPKLLIQFQNNGVVDDSQLPKDRFSAERLKGVDSTLKIQPAKLEDSAVYLCASSLVDQGTGKVLYNSPLHFGNGTRLTVT.

This clonotype was counted at least ten times. The V call is TRBV9, the J call TRBJ2-2, with D perhaps TRBD1 or TRBD2 (5 bases each). The CDR3 totals 17 residues. Germline-derived CDR1 and CDR2 are SGDLS and YYNGEE. Deletions cut 0 bases from V and 0 bases from J, with 12 bases between. CDR3 sequence: CASSVEVGRSNTGELFF. The DNA of the CDR3 is TGTGCCAGCAGCGTAGAAGTGGGACGTTCGAACACCGGGGAGCTGTTTTTT.

This clonotype was detected ten times or more. This chain links TRBV15 with TRBJ2-2, with D hard to call. This CDR3 is 13 amino acids long. Per germline, CDR1 LNHNV and CDR2 YYDKDF (reference sequence). Trimming took 4 bases from V and 5 from J, leaving 8 bases between them. The DNA of the CDR3 is TGTGCCACCAGCATTACCGGGACCGGGGAGCTGTTTTTT. The encoded protein is CATSITGTGELFF.

This clonotype has just a few counts. The V call is TRBV9, the J call TRBJ1-5, with 7 bases lining up with TRBD1. CDR3 length: 16 amino acids. Germline V CDR1 and CDR2: SGDLS, YYNGEE. The trim removed 6 bases at V and 2 bases at J, leaving 11 bases unmatched. CDR3 nucleotides: TGTGCCAGCAACTACCCTAGAGGGGGCGGCAATCAGCCCCAGCATTTT. Residues: CASNYPRGGGNQPQHF.

Concerning this clonotype itself: The junction differs from germline at one of its ends, possibly a read error. J is TRBJ2-1 and V is TRBV2, with TRBD2 matching 11 bases. This CDR3 region has 12 residues. Germline-derived CDR1 and CDR2 are SNHLY and FYNNEI. CDR3 nucleotides: TGTGCCAGCAGTGAAGCGCCGGGACTAGCGGTCTTC. Translation gives CASSEAPGLAVF.

At least ten counts were recorded for this clonotype. V gene TRBV5-1 combines with J gene TRBJ1-5; D ambiguous. Per the germline V gene, CDR1 is SGHRS and CDR2 is YFSETQ. V was shortened by 0 bases and J by 6 bases, with 7 bases between the two germline ends. The CDR3 extends over 13 amino acids. The CDR3 coding sequence is TGCGCCAGCAGCTTGGAAAGTAGTCAGCCCCAGCATTTT. This gives the protein CASSLESSQPQHF.

The table lists this clonotype with a few counts. V gene TRBV7-8 combines with J gene TRBJ2-2, with a tentative D call TRBD2 (6 bases). The CDR3 runs to 18 residues. Germline CDR1 is SGHVS and CDR2 is FQNEAQ. V lost 2 bases and J lost 3, with 19 bases in between. CDR3 nucleotide sequence: TGTGCCAGCAGCTTACTCGCCGGGGGACCTCTCGACACCGGGGAGCTGTTTTTT. It specifies CASSLLAGGPLDTGELFF. Complete variable domain (other parts from reference TRBV7-8 and TRBJ2-2): GAGVSQSPRYKVAKRGQDVALRCDPISGHVSLFWYQQALGQGPEFLTYFQNEAQLDKSGLPSDRFFAERPEGSVSTLKIQRTQQEDSAVYLCASSLLAGGPLDTGELFFGEGSRLTVL.

The rearrangement uses TRBV20-1 and TRBJ2-7, with D hard to call. V gave up 1 base and J gave up 9 bases, with 10 bases separating them. The CDR3 runs 11 residues. CDR1 is DFQATT, CDR2 SNEGSKA, per germline (reference sequence). The CDR3 here is CSARAADRQYF. DNA for the CDR3: TGCAGTGCTAGAGCGGCCGACCGGCAGTACTTC.

This clonotype was detected many times. The CDR3 DNA reads as TGCAGCGTTGGAGGGCAGGGGTCGGCCAGACTCGAGCAGTACTTC. Amino acid sequence: CSVGGQGSARLEQYF. This chain uses TRBV29-1 with TRBJ2-7; D is perhaps TRBD1 (6 bases). The ends were cut back, 4 bases at V and 6 bases at J, with 22 bases in the middle. Germline assignment: CDR1 SQVTM and CDR2 ANQGSEA. CDR3 length: 15 residues.